This TCR beta chain was profiled in a study of T-cell memory formation after mild COVID-19. Each CDR3 protein is one row after TCRdb ran MiXCR on the 5' RACE reads. The sample lists approximately 210,000 distinct CDR3 sequences; approximately 20% were seen once. Germline CDR1 is MGHDK and CDR2 is SYGVNS. Trimming stripped 0 bases from V and 4 bases from J, with 6 bases between. The CDR3 length is 13 residues. Sequencing was performed on PBMCs or a T cell subset sorted from them (not recorded which). This receptor was identified in an adult woman who had mild COVID-19 (a few samples of this study predate the infection). Cell type and time point are not known. V is TRBV25-1 and J is TRBJ1-1, with D unresolved. The CDR3 coding sequence is TGTGCCAGCAGTGAATATAGATCCACTGAAGCTTTCTTT. Protein product: CASSEYRSTEAFF.